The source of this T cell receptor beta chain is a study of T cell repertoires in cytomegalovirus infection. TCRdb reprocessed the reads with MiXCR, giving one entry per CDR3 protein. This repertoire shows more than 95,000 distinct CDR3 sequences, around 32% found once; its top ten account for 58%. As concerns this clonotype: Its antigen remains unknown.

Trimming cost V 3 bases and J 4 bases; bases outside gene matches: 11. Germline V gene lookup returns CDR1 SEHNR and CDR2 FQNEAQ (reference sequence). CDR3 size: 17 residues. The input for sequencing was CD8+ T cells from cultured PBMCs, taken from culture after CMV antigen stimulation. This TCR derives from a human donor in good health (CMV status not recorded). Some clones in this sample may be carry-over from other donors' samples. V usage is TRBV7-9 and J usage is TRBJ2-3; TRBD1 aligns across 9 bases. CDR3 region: CASSLTRTGVVSDTQYF. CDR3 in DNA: TGTGCCAGCAGCTTGACCCGGACAGGGGTGGTGTCAGATACGCAGTATTTT.